The source of this TCR beta chain is a study of CD4 T cells in relation to SARS-CoV-2 and coronaviruses (dated by TCRdb to about 2021). About the investigation overall: Using patient-derived lymphoblastoid cell lines, the shared crossreactive spike epitopes were mapped to their HLA restriction. The study assessed, at the TCR clonotype level, memory CD4+ T cell crossreactivity between SARS-CoV-2 and common cold coronavirus spike proteins. The Adaptive Biotechnologies TCR-sequencing kit was used to sequence samples from a few pre-COVID donors and the naive versus memory experiments, whereas other data were Illumina-based. A different, Illumina-based TCR-beta assay was used to sequence expansion assays from other donors in the study.

CD4+ T cells from unexposed donors were collected before the COVID-19 pandemic (2011-2018). Naive and memory CD4+ T cells were separated from cryopreserved PBMCs through CD4 enrichment, which was followed by EasySep naive CD4+ T cell enrichment. Leukapheresis product for the unexposed donors was purchased commercially. Ficoll-Paque PLUS gradient centrifugation was used to isolate PBMCs from leukapheresis product or whole blood. PBMCs were either cryopreserved at -140 degrees C or used fresh in the expansion assay. The QIAamp Micro DNA Kit was used to extract genomic DNA from the CD4+ T cells. The study at large found these results: In about 60% of donors, memory CD4+ clonotypes turned up that crossrecognized SARS-CoV-2 and at least one common cold coronavirus spike. Pre-pandemic and post-infection samples were not both contributed by any donor, so tracing of the source of pre-existing responses was limited. Sequencing naive versus memory cells indicated that the assay picks up memory recall responses, not primary responses primed during culture. Compared with monoreactive clones, crossreactive clones had significantly weaker SARS-CoV-2-driven expansion, a result consistent with antigenic imprinting. Because the crossreactivity analysis focused on spike protein, crossreactivity against other viral proteins was not assessed. Small numbers of patients and of tested TCRs limited the study.

Remarks on this clone: It has no known antigen specificity. One base away there is no much larger clone; base qualities are not given.

Uncultured naive and memory CD4+ T cell DNA received deep-resolution immunoSEQ TCR-beta sequencing. On the authors' methods: During preprocessing, nonproductive sequences were removed, along with CDR3s that did not begin with C, did not end with F or W, or were shorter than 7 amino acids. Cultured and uncultured naive and memory CD4+ repertoires were searched for previously identified spike- and CEF-reactive CDR3s. CDR3 homology was measured as pairwise Levenshtein distance, computed with the stringdist R package after trimming three terminal residues from each end. The table was pulled from immuneACCESS by TCRdb, which kept in-frame rearrangements only. Such tables lose some clones; where checked, under half of the loss comes from unresolved V genes, and the rest has no known cause. That table gives V, J and clone size, and the DNA gave D and trimming. The sample data list about 68,000 clones, and 80% to 95% of these were observed just once. The ten largest clones capture approximately 0.2% of the sample.

CDR1 SGDLS and CDR2 YYNGEE were looked up in the germline V gene. The CDR3 runs 13 residues from the cysteine to the phenylalanine. Only CDR3 DNA remains: 39 bases, in frame from the first base. V is shortened by 0 bases, J by 7 bases, and the region joining them spans 7 bases. The clonotype comes from a human donor in good health. The chain uses TRBV9 and TRBJ2-2, with no D gene named confidently. Sequencing was carried out using naive CD4+ T cells from PBMCs. This specimen's cell subset or site label, interpreted: naive CD4+ T cells isolated by negative enrichment. The DNA reads as follows: TGTGCCAGCAGCGTAGGACCTCACGGGGAGCTGTTTTTT. Translated, this is CASSVGPHGELFF.